The sequence of this T cell receptor (beta chain) was determined in a study of cytomegalovirus exposure and HLA in healthy donors. Study-wide results and caveats: Both high specificity and high sensitivity reportedly marked the classifier's diagnosis of cytomegalovirus status.

The donors formed part of the approximately 130-subject validation cohort, distinct from the approximately 640-subject first cohort. This CDR3 region has 14 residues. The germline CDR1 and CDR2 sequences are KGHSH and LQKENI. Between the trimmed V and J ends, which lost 3 bases and 0 bases, there was a span of 6 bases. For this clone: Antigen: not known.

Only in-frame clones appear in the TCRdb table, and some are missing; sequencing was by immunoSEQ multiplex PCR. Seen here are 170,000 or so clones, roughly 80% observed once, and the top ten hold around 2.8%. The chain combines TRBV18 with TRBJ1-3; D unclear. The material sequenced was PBMCs. This TCR derives from a woman under 30 in good health and CMV-seropositive. The CDR3 spells CASSPSISGNTIYF. CDR3 nucleotide sequence: TGTGCCAGCTCACCGTCCATCTCTGGAAACACCATATATTTT.